This is a list of T cell receptor beta chains from one sample in a study of cytomegalovirus exposure and HLA in healthy donors. Sequenced by immunoSEQ multiplex PCR; TCRdb stores in-frame clones only, minus some. Of approximately 120,000 clones in the sample, about 81% were seen once. The sample consisted of PBMCs. These receptor sequences come from a woman in her thirties in good health and CMV-seronegative. Each CDR3 is given with its conserved first and last residue. A D gene is named only where the DNA matches it firmly.

d_call: TRBD1
v_call: TRBV2
j_call: TRBJ2-1
cdr3_nt: TGTGCCAGCATTCGACAGGGCTCCTACAATGAGCAGTTCTTC
cdr3_aa: CASIRQGSYNEQFF

d_call: TRBD2
v_call: TRBV7-9
j_call: TRBJ2-1
cdr3_nt: TGTGCCAGCAGCCCCCCCTCGGGACTAGCCTACAATGAGCAGTTCTTC
cdr3_aa: CASSPPSGLAYNEQFF

d_call: NA
v_call: TRBV7-2
j_call: TRBJ1-1
cdr3_nt: TGTGCCAGCAGCTTATGGACAGATGAAGCTTTCTTT
cdr3_aa: CASSLWTDEAFF

d_call: TRBD1
v_call: TRBV9
j_call: TRBJ2-3
cdr3_nt: TGTGCCAGCAGCCCCTTCTCAGGGGGCGTAGATACGCAGTATTTT
cdr3_aa: CASSPFSGGVDTQYF

d_call: NA
v_call: TRBV12-5
j_call: TRBJ1-1
cdr3_nt: TGTGCTAGTGGTTTGGCATTAATTGGGCAGGCGAACACTGAAGCTTTCTTT
cdr3_aa: CASGLALIGQANTEAFF

d_call: TRBD1
v_call: TRBV7-6
j_call: TRBJ2-7
cdr3_nt: TGTGCCAGCAGCTTGGACAGGGGCCCCTACGAGCAGTACTTC
cdr3_aa: CASSLDRGPYEQYF

d_call: NA
v_call: TRBV29-1
j_call: TRBJ2-1
cdr3_nt: TGCAGCGATGACAGGGACTTAGGCAATGAGCAGTTCTTC
cdr3_aa: CSDDRDLGNEQFF

d_call: TRBD2
v_call: TRBV4-3
j_call: TRBJ2-1
cdr3_nt: TGCGCCAGCAGCCAAATAGCGGGACTGTACAATGAGCAGTTCTTC
cdr3_aa: CASSQIAGLYNEQFF

d_call: TRBD1
v_call: TRBV6-1
j_call: TRBJ1-2
cdr3_nt: TGTGCCAGCAGTGGAGCCGGGACAGGGCGGAAGGGCTACACCTTC
cdr3_aa: CASSGAGTGRKGYTF

d_call: NA
v_call: TRBV18
j_call: TRBJ2-7
cdr3_nt: TGTGCCAGCTCACCGGACCAGGGATCCTACGAGCAGTACTTC
cdr3_aa: CASSPDQGSYEQYF

d_call: NA
v_call: TRBV7-8
j_call: TRBJ2-3
cdr3_nt: TGTGCCAGCAGCCCTAGATCACAGGCAGATACGCAGTATTTT
cdr3_aa: CASSPRSQADTQYF

d_call: NA
v_call: TRBV6-5
j_call: TRBJ1-1
cdr3_nt: TGTGCCAGCAGTCTTGACACGAACACTGAAGCTTTCTTT
cdr3_aa: CASSLDTNTEAFF

d_call: NA
v_call: TRBV6-5
j_call: TRBJ1-1
cdr3_nt: TGTGCCGGCAGTTACTCGGGGGCGGGCCACACTGAAGCTTTCTTT
cdr3_aa: CAGSYSGAGHTEAFF

d_call: TRBD2
v_call: TRBV5-1
j_call: TRBJ2-3
cdr3_nt: TGCGCCAGCAGCTTGGGTAGCGGGGACTACACAGATACGCAGTATTTT
cdr3_aa: CASSLGSGDYTDTQYF

d_call: TRBD1
v_call: TRBV5-6
j_call: TRBJ2-6
cdr3_nt: TGTGCCAGCAGCCGGGGACAGGGGGAATCTGGGGCCAACGTCCTGACTTTC
cdr3_aa: CASSRGQGESGANVLTF

d_call: TRBD2
v_call: TRBV27
j_call: TRBJ2-7
cdr3_nt: TGTGCCAGCAGTACGACCGGGACTAGATCCTACGAGCAGTACTTC
cdr3_aa: CASSTTGTRSYEQYF

d_call: NA
v_call: TRBV6-5
j_call: TRBJ1-1
cdr3_nt: TGTGCCAGCAGTAACATGAGGCAGGGGATCGGAGCTTTCTTT
cdr3_aa: CASSNMRQGIGAFF

d_call: TRBD1
v_call: TRBV18
j_call: TRBJ1-5
cdr3_nt: TGTGCCAGCTCACCCGGGACAGGGTATAGCAATCAGCCCCAGCATTTT
cdr3_aa: CASSPGTGYSNQPQHF

d_call: NA
v_call: TRBV11-2
j_call: TRBJ1-2
cdr3_nt: TGTGCCAGCAGCTTAGGTTCAGGGGACTATGGCTACACCTTC
cdr3_aa: CASSLGSGDYGYTF

d_call: TRBD2
v_call: TRBV5-5
j_call: TRBJ2-2
cdr3_nt: TGTGCCACCCAGACTAGCGGGAGGGGCGGCGGGGAGCTGTTTTTT
cdr3_aa: CATQTSGRGGGELFF